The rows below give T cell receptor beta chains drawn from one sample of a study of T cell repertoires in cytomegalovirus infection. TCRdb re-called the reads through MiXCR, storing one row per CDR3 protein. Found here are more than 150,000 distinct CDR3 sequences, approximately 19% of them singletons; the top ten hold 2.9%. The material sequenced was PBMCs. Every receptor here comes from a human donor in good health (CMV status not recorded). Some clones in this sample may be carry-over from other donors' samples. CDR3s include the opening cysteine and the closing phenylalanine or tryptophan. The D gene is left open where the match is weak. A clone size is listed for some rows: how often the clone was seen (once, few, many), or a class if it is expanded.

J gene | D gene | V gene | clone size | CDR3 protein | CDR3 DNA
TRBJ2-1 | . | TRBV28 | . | CASSLNGSGDEQFF | TGTGCCAGCAGCCTGAACGGGTCGGGAGATGAGCAGTTCTTC
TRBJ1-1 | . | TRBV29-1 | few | CSVDRGPEAFF | TGCAGCGTTGACAGGGGCCCCGAAGCTTTCTTT
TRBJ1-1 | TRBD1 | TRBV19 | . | CASSIGDRGHTEAFF | TGTGCCAGTAGTATAGGGGACAGGGGGCACACTGAAGCTTTCTTT
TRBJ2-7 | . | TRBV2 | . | CASVGWQRLSYEQYF | TGTGCCAGCGTAGGCTGGCAGAGACTTTCCTACGAGCAGTACTTC
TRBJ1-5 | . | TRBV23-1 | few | CASSQSSYRSNQPQHF | TGCGCCAGCAGTCAATCTTCGTACAGAAGCAATCAGCCCCAGCATTTT
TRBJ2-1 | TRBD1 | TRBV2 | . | CASSESGTGYNEQFF | TGTGCCAGCAGTGAATCCGGGACAGGGTACAATGAGCAGTTCTTC
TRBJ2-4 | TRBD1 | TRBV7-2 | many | CASSKGQAENIQYF | TGTGCCAGCAGCAAAGGACAGGCGGAAAACATTCAGTACTTC
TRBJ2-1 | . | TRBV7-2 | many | CASSLTGKDEQFF | TGTGCCAGCAGCCTAACTGGCAAGGATGAGCAGTTCTTC
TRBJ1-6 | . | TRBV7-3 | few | CASSQPLGRLHF | TGTGCCAGCAGCCAGCCCCTTGGACGCCTCCACTTT
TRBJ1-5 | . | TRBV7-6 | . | CASSKTESNQPQHF | TGTGCCAGCAGTAAGACCGAGAGCAATCAGCCCCAGCATTTT
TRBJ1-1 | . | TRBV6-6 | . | CASSARDVWTEAFF | TGTGCCAGCAGTGCGAGGGACGTATGGACTGAAGCTTTCTTT
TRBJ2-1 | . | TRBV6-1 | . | CASSPSYNEQFF | TGTGCCAGCAGTCCCTCCTACAATGAGCAGTTCTTC
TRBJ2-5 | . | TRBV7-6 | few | CASSLVGAQETQYF | TGTGCTAGCAGTTTAGTCGGGGCCCAAGAGACCCAGTACTTC
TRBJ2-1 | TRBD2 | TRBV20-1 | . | CSARDVERGPPYNEQFF | TGCAGTGCTAGAGATGTGGAGCGGGGGCCACCCTACAATGAGCAGTTCTTC
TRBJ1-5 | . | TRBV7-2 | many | CASSPGEGHQPQHF | TGTGCCAGCAGTCCCGGGGAGGGACATCAGCCCCAGCATTTT
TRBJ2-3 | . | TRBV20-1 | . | CSARSIRGVQADTQYF | TGCAGTGCTAGATCAATCCGTGGGGTGCAGGCAGATACGCAGTATTTT
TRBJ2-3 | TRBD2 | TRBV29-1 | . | CSGGLAGVGDTQYF | TGCAGCGGAGGACTAGCGGGAGTTGGAGATACGCAGTATTTT
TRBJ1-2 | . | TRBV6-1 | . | CASSDILGTGGYTF | TGTGCCAGCAGTGATATACTAGGGACTGGGGGCTACACCTTC
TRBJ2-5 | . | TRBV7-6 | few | CASSLAVSRGETQYF | TGTGCCAGCAGCTTAGCGGTGTCCAGGGGTGAGACCCAGTACTTC
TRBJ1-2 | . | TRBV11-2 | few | CASSSRNVKRYGYTF | TGTGCCAGCAGCTCCCGTAATGTGAAGCGCTATGGCTACACCTTC
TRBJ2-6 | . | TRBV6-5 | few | CASSQQSSGANVLTF | TGTGCCAGCAGTCAACAGTCCTCTGGGGCCAACGTCCTGACTTTC
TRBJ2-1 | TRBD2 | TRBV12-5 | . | CASGLTSGTVYNEQFF | TGTGCTAGTGGTTTGACTAGCGGGACGGTCTACAATGAGCAGTTCTTC
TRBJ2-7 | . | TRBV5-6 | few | CASSFGVDEQYF | TGTGCCAGCAGCTTTGGGGTGGACGAGCAGTACTTC
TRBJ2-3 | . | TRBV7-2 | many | CASSFLQGLTDTQYF | TGTGCCAGCAGCTTCCTTCAGGGACTCACAGATACGCAGTATTTT
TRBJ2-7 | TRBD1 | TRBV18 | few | CASSPTPRDRRVYEQYF | TGTGCCAGCTCACCAACACCCCGGGACAGGAGAGTCTACGAGCAGTACTTC
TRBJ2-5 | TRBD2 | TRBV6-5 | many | CASSTLSGRQQETQYF | TGTGCCAGCAGTACCCTTAGCGGGAGACAGCAAGAGACCCAGTACTTC
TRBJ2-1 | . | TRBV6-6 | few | CASSPQGSYNEQFF | TGTGCCAGCAGTCCCCAGGGTTCCTACAATGAGCAGTTCTTC
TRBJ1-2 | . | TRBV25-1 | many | CASSESRTMAYGYTF | TGTGCCAGCAGTGAATCCCGGACAATGGCGTATGGCTACACCTTC
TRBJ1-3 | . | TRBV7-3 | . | CASSLNLGDTIYF | TGTGCCAGCAGCTTAAACCTTGGGGACACCATATATTTT
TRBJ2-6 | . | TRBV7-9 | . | CASSLGGQVSGANVLTF | TGTGCCAGCAGCTTAGGGGGCCAGGTCTCTGGGGCCAACGTCCTGACTTTC
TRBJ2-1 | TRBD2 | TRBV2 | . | CASSLRTSGISEQFF | TGTGCCAGCAGTTTGAGGACTAGCGGGATCTCTGAGCAGTTCTTC
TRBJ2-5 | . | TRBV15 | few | CATSIGDQETQYF | TGTGCCACCAGCATTGGTGACCAAGAGACCCAGTACTTC